This T cell receptor (beta chain) is drawn from a study of T cells in Graves' hyperthyroidism and ophthalmopathy. Per germline, CDR1 SGHAT and CDR2 FQNNGV. This CDR3 has 14 amino acids. V dropped 5 bases and J dropped 4 bases, with 14 bases sitting between them. This clonotype was detected many times. Amplified regions were TCR beta CDR3 sequences from RNA transcripts. The study used the HTBI primer set for a first-round RT-PCR of the TCR CDR3. Each CDR3 protein gets one entry after TCRdb re-called the multiplex PCR reads with MiXCR. This table has more than 300,000 distinct CDR3 sequences, roughly a sixth appearing once.

The sequence was obtained from a woman aged 30 to 39 with Graves' hyperthyroidism that later progressed to Graves' ophthalmopathy. The chain uses TRBV11-2 and TRBJ1-1, with a weak D call TRBD1 (6 bases). The sample taken for sequencing was blood. DNA of the CDR3: TGTGCCAGCAGCCAATCTCAGGGGCTCACTGAAGCTTTCTTT. It codes for CASSQSQGLTEAFF.